This note documents a single T cell receptor (beta chain) sequence. These data come from a study of OX40 agonist ivuxolimab in advanced cancers. As for the study in general: Anti-PD-1, anti-PD-L1 or anti-CTLA-4 therapy given earlier was allowed, and around 40% had some. Three individuals attained partial responses, comprising one hepatocellular carcinoma case and two cutaneous melanoma cases.

This CDR3 is built from 15 residues. From germline, CDR1 is SSHAT and CDR2 FNYEAQ (reference sequence). Measured with immunoSEQ multiplex PCR; TCRdb has only the in-frame clones, and not every one. This table has over 80,000 clones, 83% appearing once. The sequenced sample was CD4+ or CD8+ T cells sorted from blood, obtained in a trial of the OX40 agonist ivuxolimab. The origin of this receptor is an adult with an advanced solid tumor such as melanoma, head and neck, liver or kidney cancer. J is TRBJ2-5 and V is TRBV7-7, with TRBD1 matching over 10 bases. In nucleotides, the CDR3 is TGTGCTAGCGGATTAGGACAGGGGGTATGGGAGACCCAGTACTTC. It codes for CASGLGQGVWETQYF.